This T cell receptor (beta chain) was profiled in a study of blood T cell repertoires in COVID-19. This CDR3 has 14 amino acids. Trimming took 7 bases from V and 3 from J; bases not matched to a gene: 6. Per the germline V gene, CDR1 is SGHRS and CDR2 is YFSETQ. Self-reported history from a screening survey and questionnaire set each donor's cohort. The protocol was immunoSEQ multiplex PCR, while the TCRdb copy is restricted to in-frame clones and leaves out a portion. The data hold tens of thousands of clones, with 65% to 85% observed a single time. This clone turned up a few times. The sequenced sample was PBMCs or T cells enriched from blood (not recorded which). V is TRBV5-1 and J is TRBJ1-4; 7 nucleotides match TRBD1. The TCR sequence derives from a woman aged 40 to 55 with acute COVID-19. This CDR3 reads CASHQGDANEKLFF. The CDR3 DNA sequence: TGCGCCAGCCACCAGGGGGACGCTAATGAAAAACTGTTTTTT.